This TCR beta chain was profiled in a study of T cell responses to AZD1222 COVID-19 vaccine. This CDR3 is built from 15 residues. Germline V gene sequence: CDR1 MNHEY, CDR2 SVGAGI. The V gene end was trimmed by 0 bases and the J gene end by 7 bases; junction bases not matched to a gene: 6. In regard to this clone: Its target is not known.

Some clones are missing from TCRdb's copy, which holds only in-frame ones; the method was immunoSEQ multiplex PCR. The table lists some 120,000 clones, 70% to 85% of them singletons, with about a quarter in the top ten. Study-level findings and limits: A reported finding is that nearly half of spike-specific TCRs target unmutated variant regions. White British ancestry dominated among donors, who included more females, and clonal diversity was possibly underestimated. Just a handful of AZD1222 recipients were seropositive at baseline.

The input for sequencing was peripheral blood, taken 28 days after the second AZD1222 dose. The TCR was taken from an adult who received the AZD1222 COVID-19 vaccine. The rearrangement uses TRBV6-5 and TRBJ1-5, with 7 bases fitting TRBD1. This CDR3 is CASSYSTGTAQPQHF. CDR3 nucleotides: TGTGCCAGCAGTTACTCGACAGGGACGGCACAGCCCCAGCATTTT.